The 32 T cell receptor beta chains below come from one sample, sequenced in a study of T cell responses to AZD1222 COVID-19 vaccine. TCRdb's table, derived via immunoSEQ multiplex PCR, lists solely in-frame clones and lacks some. The sample yields about 99,000 clones, approximately 86% seen once. The material sequenced was peripheral blood, taken 28 days after the second dose of the MenACWY control vaccine. The origin of the receptors is an adult who received the MenACWY meningococcal vaccine as a control.

This chain uses TRBV3-1 (or the pseudogene TRBV3-2) with TRBJ1-2; D gene unclear. The CDR3 contains 12 residues. The V and J ends lost 1 base and 8 bases respectively, with 8 bases between them. Germline V gene data show CDR1 as LGHDT and CDR2 as YNNKEL (reference sequence). CDR3 nucleotide sequence: TGTGCCAGCAGCCAAGGGTCTGGGGGCTACACCTTC. Protein: CASSQGSGGYTF.

The chain recombines TRBV5-4 with TRBJ1-6; D unclear. Deletions cut 0 bases from V and 6 bases from J, with 4 bases between. The CDR3 has 13 residues. Per the germline V gene, CDR1 is SGHNT and CDR2 is YYREEE (reference sequence). The CDR3 bases are TGTGCCAGCAGCTTGGATCTTAATTCACCCCTCCACTTT. Translated, it gives CASSLDLNSPLHF.

The table lists this clone with a count of one. The CDR3 sequence is CASRGQGWNEQFF. The CDR3 coding sequence is TGTGCCAGCAGGGGACAGGGATGGAATGAGCAGTTCTTC. The genes are TRBV3-1 (or the pseudogene TRBV3-2) and TRBJ2-1, with 9 nucleotides matching TRBD1. This CDR3 is built from 13 residues. V was clipped by 6 bases and J by 7 bases; unmatched bases: 4. The germline gives CDR1 LGHDT, CDR2 YNNKEL (reference sequence).

The rearrangement uses TRBV3-1 (or the pseudogene TRBV3-2) and TRBJ1-2, with D uncertain. CDR1 is LGHDT, CDR2 YNNKEL, per germline (reference sequence). Trimming shortened V by 0 bases and J by 8 bases, and 13 bases separated the two germline ends. CDR3 length: 14 amino acids. The CDR3 DNA sequence: TGTGCCAGCAGCCAAGATCAGCTCAATAGGGGCTACACCTTC. Protein: CASSQDQLNRGYTF.

The rearrangement links TRBV5-5 to TRBJ1-5; no clear D gene. This CDR3 has 15 amino acids. Trimming took off 0 bases at V and 6 bases at J, with 13 bases between the two ends. Germline V gives CDR1 SGHKS, CDR2 YYEKEE (reference sequence). The CDR3 nucleotides read TGTGCCAGCAGCTTGGATCGTTCAGACCTTCAGCCCCAGCATTTT. It is translated as CASSLDRSDLQPQHF.

This sequence joins TRBV28 and TRBJ1-3, with 7 bases lining up with TRBD1. After removal of 6 bases from V and 4 bases from J, the junction contained 6 bases not matched to a gene. Germline V lookup: CDR1 MDHEN, CDR2 SYDVKM. The CDR3 is 14 residues long. The CDR3 sequence: CASRTLGQGNTIYF. The CDR3 region has the DNA TGTGCCAGCAGGACTCTGGGACAGGGAAACACCATATATTTT.

The chain has TRBV7-3 and TRBJ2-3; no clear D gene. Germline V lookup: CDR1 SGHTA, CDR2 FQGTGA. V was cut by 1 base and J by 1 base, with 9 bases left in between. The CDR3 length is 15 residues. Here the CDR3 DNA reads TGTGCCAGCAGCTTAAGTGGCAGGCGCACAGATACGCAGTATTTT. Its protein is CASSLSGRRTDTQYF.

This clone was detected once. The chain joins TRBV10-3 to TRBJ2-3; 7 nucleotides line up with TRBD2. The V segment lost 4 bases and the J segment 2 bases; nucleotides outside the gene matches: 3. Germline CDR1 ENHRY, CDR2 SYGVKD. The CDR3 runs to 14 residues. The CDR3: CAISGGGNTDTQYF. In nucleotides, the CDR3 is TGTGCCATCAGTGGGGGGGGGAACACAGATACGCAGTATTTT.

This chain links TRBV4-3 with TRBJ1-2; TRBD1 agrees at 9 bases. CDR1 and CDR2 from the germline V gene are LGHNA and YSLEER. With V trimmed by 1 base and J by 2 bases, 2 bases remained unmatched. This CDR3 spans 15 amino acids. The CDR3 reads CASSQGQGGNYGYTF. For the CDR3, the DNA is TGCGCCAGCAGCCAAGGACAGGGGGGAAACTATGGCTACACCTTC.

V is TRBV28 and J is TRBJ2-2; a possible D gene is TRBD1 (5 bases). V lost 7 bases and J lost 0, with 18 bases in between. This CDR3 has 17 amino acids. Germline CDR1 is MDHEN and CDR2 is SYDVKM. The CDR3 loop is CASIRVGAQANTGELFF. The CDR3 DNA reads TGTGCCAGCATCCGGGTTGGGGCCCAGGCGAACACCGGGGAGCTGTTTTTT.

The gene calls are TRBV7-9 and TRBJ1-3; D perhaps matches TRBD1 (5 bases). Germline CDR1 is SEHNR and CDR2 is FQNEAQ (reference sequence). V was clipped by 6 bases and J by 0 bases, with 9 bases between them. The CDR3 contains 14 residues. Here the CDR3 DNA reads TGTGCCAGCAGGCTTCAGGGCTCTGGAAACACCATATATTTT. Translation gives CASRLQGSGNTIYF. The variable domain in full, completed from reference TRBV7-9 and TRBJ1-3, reads DTGVSQNPRHKITKRGQNVTFRCDPISEHNRLYWYRQTLGQGPEFLTYFQNEAQLEKSRLLSDRFSAERPKGSFSTLEIQRTEQGDSAMYLCASRLQGSGNTIYFGEGSWLTVV.

The chain has TRBV11-3 and TRBJ1-1; weak D call: TRBD1 (5 bases). CDR3 length: 16 residues. Germline V gives CDR1 SGHNT, CDR2 YENEEA. Deletions cut 5 bases from V and 2 bases from J, with 18 bases between. The CDR3 sequence is CASSKSWGVGNTEAFF. CDR3 bases: TGTGCCAGCAGCAAATCTTGGGGGGTCGGCAACACTGAAGCTTTCTTT. The full variable domain, with the rest looked up from reference TRBV11-3 and TRBJ1-1, is EAGVVQSPRYKIIEKKQPVAFWCNPISGHNTLYWYLQNLGQGPELLIRYENEEAVDDSQLPKDRFSAERLKGVDSTLKIQPAELGDSAVYLCASSKSWGVGNTEAFFGQGTRLTVV.

This clone was seen more than once but under ten times. The chain joins TRBV28 to TRBJ1-2, with D perhaps matching TRBD1 (6 bases). The CDR3 runs to 15 residues. Germline assignment: CDR1 MDHEN and CDR2 SYDVKM. V lost 8 bases to trimming and J lost 3 bases, with 19 bases between them. CDR3 bases: TGTGCCAGCGGAAAGGGGGGGCCGACGGACTATGGCTACACCTTC. The encoded protein is CASGKGGPTDYGYTF.

The genes are TRBV4-3 and TRBJ2-7; the match to TRBD2 covers 9 bases. The CDR3 sequence is 16 residues long. The germline CDR1 and CDR2 sequences are LGHNA and YSLEER. J lost 3 bases, V lost 0 bases, and 6 bases had no gene match. CDR3 region: CASSQESSGTVYEQYF. CDR3 DNA: TGCGCCAGCAGCCAAGAATCTAGCGGGACAGTCTACGAGCAGTACTTC.

The rearrangement links TRBV4-3 to TRBJ1-4, with D perhaps TRBD1 (6 bases). This CDR3 region has 16 residues. Trimming pared 3 bases from V and 7 bases from J, leaving 18 bases between. Germline CDR1 is LGHNA and CDR2 is YSLEER. In nucleotides, the CDR3 is TGCGCCAGCAGCCAGGCCCCAGGGGATCTCGGTGAAAAACTGTTTTTT. Translation gives CASSQAPGDLGEKLFF.

The chain carries TRBV3-1 (or the pseudogene TRBV3-2) and TRBJ1-1, with D maybe TRBD1 (5 bases). Germline CDR1 is LGHDT and CDR2 is YNNKEL (reference sequence). Trimming took off 2 bases at V and 2 bases at J, with 15 bases between the two ends. There are 16 residues in the CDR3. This CDR3 is CASSQSGRSRNTEAFF. CDR3 nucleotide sequence: TGTGCCAGCAGCCAATCGGGACGTTCGAGAAACACTGAAGCTTTCTTT.

This chain uses TRBV4-3 with TRBJ1-1; possible D gene TRBD1, 5 bases. This CDR3 region has 13 residues. V lost 8 bases, J lost 5 bases, and 15 bases lay in between. Germline V gives CDR1 LGHNA, CDR2 YSLEER. CDR3 in DNA: TGCGCCAGCCCCCGAACTGGGGGTACTGAAGCTTTCTTT. Protein sequence: CASPRTGGTEAFF.

This clone appeared a few times. The gene calls are TRBV3-1 (or the pseudogene TRBV3-2) and TRBJ1-6; unclear D gene. Germline V gene lookup returns CDR1 LGHDT and CDR2 YNNKEL (reference sequence). This CDR3 is built from 13 residues. Between the trimmed V and J ends, which lost 1 base and 8 bases, there was a span of 6 bases. The CDR3 loop reads CASSQGTHSPLHF. The DNA for the CDR3 is TGTGCCAGCAGCCAAGGGACCCATTCACCCCTCCACTTT.

The rearrangement joins TRBV5-1 to TRBJ2-1, with 9 bases aligning to TRBD2. CDR3 length: 15 residues. The germline V gene has CDR1 SGHRS and CDR2 YFSETQ. V was pared by 4 bases and J by 3 bases, with 5 bases of the junction left unmatched. The CDR3: CASSVKRGDYNEQFF. The CDR3 region has the DNA TGCGCCAGCAGCGTGAAGCGGGGGGACTACAATGAGCAGTTCTTC.

This clone was counted a single time. The chain uses TRBV5-4 and TRBJ1-2; no clear D gene. The CDR3 runs to 15 residues. Germline-derived CDR1 and CDR2 are SGHNT and YYREEE (reference sequence). Trimming pared 2 bases from V and 6 bases from J, leaving 17 bases between. The CDR3 bases are TGTGCCAGCAGCTTAGCAGGAGAAGAAGGTAATGGCTACACCTTC. The encoded protein is CASSLAGEEGNGYTF.

This sequence joins TRBV30 and TRBJ2-1, with D possibly TRBD1 on 5 matching bases. Between the trimmed V and J ends, which lost 4 bases and 7 bases, there was a span of 17 bases. CDR1 GTSNPN and CDR2 SVGIG come from the germline V gene (reference sequence). The CDR3 is made up of 14 amino acids. CDR3 sequence: CAWMVQALGNEQFF. CDR3 DNA sequence: TGTGCCTGGATGGTACAGGCGTTGGGGAATGAGCAGTTCTTC.

In its sample, this clone was seen once. The chain employs TRBV5-1 and TRBJ1-2, with D perhaps matching TRBD1 (5 bases). Germline lookup yields CDR1 SGHRS and CDR2 YFSETQ. V dropped 0 bases and J dropped 7 bases, with 13 bases sitting between them. The length of the CDR3 is 14 residues. The chain's CDR3 is CASSLGDSGGGYTF. In DNA, the CDR3 is TGCGCCAGCAGCTTGGGTGACAGCGGTGGTGGCTACACCTTC.

V and J are TRBV5-1 and TRBJ1-1; the D is unclear. The germline V gene has CDR1 SGHRS and CDR2 YFSETQ. V was clipped by 2 bases and J by 2 bases, with 7 bases between them. The CDR3 spans 13 residues. The DNA for the CDR3 is TGCGCCAGCAGCTTAGGACGCAACACTGAAGCTTTCTTT. This sequence encodes CASSLGRNTEAFF.

The rearrangement joins TRBV9 to TRBJ2-1; D gene uncertain. The V end lost 0 bases, the J end lost 10 bases, and 14 bases lay between the germline ends. From germline, CDR1 is SGDLS and CDR2 YYNGEE. This CDR3 has 14 amino acids. CDR3 loop: CASSVEVGMGEQFF. In nucleotides, the CDR3 is TGTGCCAGCAGCGTAGAGGTTGGTATGGGAGAGCAGTTCTTC.

The rearrangement links TRBV11-2 to TRBJ1-4, with D possibly matching TRBD1 (6 bases). V lost 1 base, J lost 7 bases, and 13 bases lay in between. Per germline, CDR1 SGHAT and CDR2 FQNNGV. This CDR3 contains 15 residues. The CDR3 nucleotides read TGTGCCAGCAGCTTAGTAGGGGGTATAAGTGAAAAACTGTTTTTT. It encodes CASSLVGGISEKLFF.

The chain combines TRBV5-4 with TRBJ1-6, with D possibly TRBD1 on 5 matching bases. With 4 bases removed from V and 3 bases from J, the gap between germline ends came to 5 bases. The CDR3 sequence is 13 residues long. The germline CDR1 and CDR2 sequences are SGHNT and YYREEE (reference sequence). The CDR3: CASSQGYNSPLHF. The CDR3, as DNA: TGTGCCAGCAGCCAGGGCTATAATTCACCCCTCCACTTT.

The chain has TRBV5-6 and TRBJ2-1; 9 nucleotides agree with TRBD1. The J segment lost 8 bases and the V segment lost 6 bases, leaving 12 bases of the junction unmatched. Germline values: CDR1 SGHDT, CDR2 YYEEEE. CDR3 length: 15 amino acids. The DNA of the CDR3 is TGTGCCAGCACCCAGTACGGGACAGGGTATTATGAGCAGTTCTTC. Translating it yields CASTQYGTGYYEQFF.

The chain has TRBV3-1 (or the pseudogene TRBV3-2) and TRBJ2-1, with 8 bases matching TRBD2. This CDR3 has 16 residues. V shed 6 bases and J 7 bases; nucleotides not matched to a gene: 14. Germline V gene sequence: CDR1 LGHDT, CDR2 YNNKEL (reference sequence). The CDR3 loop is CASSEVPAGEDNEQFF. CDR3 in DNA: TGTGCCAGCAGTGAGGTCCCAGCGGGGGAGGATAATGAGCAGTTCTTC.

The chain has TRBV4-3 and TRBJ2-7, with 8 bases identical to TRBD1. Germline loops: CDR1 LGHNA, CDR2 YSLEER. There are 15 residues in the CDR3. The V segment lost 1 base and the J segment 2 bases; nucleotides outside the gene matches: 4. The CDR3 region is CASSQGNRGAYEQYF. DNA of the CDR3: TGCGCCAGCAGCCAAGGTAACAGGGGGGCCTACGAGCAGTACTTC.

V is TRBV28 and J is TRBJ2-1; 12 bases are shared with TRBD2. Germline CDR1 and CDR2: MDHEN and SYDVKM. This CDR3 contains 15 residues. V shed 8 bases and J 8 bases; nucleotides not matched to a gene: 10. Here the CDR3 DNA reads TGTGCCAGCGGAGTTCGACTAGCGGGGGTCGATGAGCAGTTCTTC. Its protein is CASGVRLAGVDEQFF.

V usage is TRBV11-2 and J usage is TRBJ2-1, with D perhaps TRBD1 (5 bases). CDR3 size: 17 residues. Germline CDR1 is SGHAT and CDR2 is FQNNGV. V lost 0 bases, J lost 9 bases, and 21 bases lay in between. The CDR3 region is CASSLDSSSIPGREQFF. In DNA form, the CDR3 reads TGTGCCAGCAGCTTAGATTCCTCCAGTATCCCAGGGCGTGAGCAGTTCTTC.

The rearrangement joins TRBV6-1 to TRBJ1-1; D gene unclear. CDR1 and CDR2 from the germline V gene are MNHNS and SASEGT. Trimming took 3 bases from V and 1 from J, leaving 12 bases between them. The CDR3 totals 15 residues. CDR3 amino acids: CASSESWGGNTEAFF. Here the CDR3 DNA reads TGTGCCAGCAGTGAGTCGTGGGGAGGGAACACTGAAGCTTTCTTT.